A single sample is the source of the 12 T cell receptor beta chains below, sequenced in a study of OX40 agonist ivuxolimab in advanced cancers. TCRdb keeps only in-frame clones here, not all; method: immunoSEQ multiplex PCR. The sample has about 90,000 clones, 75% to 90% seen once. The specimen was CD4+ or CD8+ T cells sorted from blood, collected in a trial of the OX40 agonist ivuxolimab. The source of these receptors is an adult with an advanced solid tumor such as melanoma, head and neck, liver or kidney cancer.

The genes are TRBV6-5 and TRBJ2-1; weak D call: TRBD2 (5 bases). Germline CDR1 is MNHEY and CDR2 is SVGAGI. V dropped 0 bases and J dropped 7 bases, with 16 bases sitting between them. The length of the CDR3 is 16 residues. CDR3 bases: TGTGCCAGCAGTTACTCCCTTCAACCCGGGATAAATGAGCAGTTCTTC. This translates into CASSYSLQPGINEQFF.

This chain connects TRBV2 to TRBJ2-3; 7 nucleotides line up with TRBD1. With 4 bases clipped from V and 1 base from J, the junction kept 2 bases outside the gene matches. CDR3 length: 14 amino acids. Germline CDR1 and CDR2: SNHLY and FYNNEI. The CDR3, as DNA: TGTGCCAGCAGTGTCCAGGGGGGCACAGATACGCAGTATTTT. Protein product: CASSVQGGTDTQYF.

This CDR3 reads CASSLAGSGELFF. CDR3 nucleotides: TGTGCCAGCAGCTTAGCAGGGTCCGGGGAGCTGTTTTTT. The chain combines TRBV7-8 with TRBJ2-2; D call uncertain. Trimming stripped 0 bases from V and 6 bases from J, with 5 bases between. This CDR3 spans 13 amino acids. Germline V CDR1 and CDR2: SGHVS, FQNEAQ.

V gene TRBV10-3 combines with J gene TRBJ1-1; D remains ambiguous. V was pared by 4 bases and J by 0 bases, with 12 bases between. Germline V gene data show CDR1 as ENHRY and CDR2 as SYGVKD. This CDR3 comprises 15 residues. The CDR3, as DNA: TGTGCCATCAGTGGTAGTGGGTCACTGAACACTGAAGCTTTCTTT. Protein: CAISGSGSLNTEAFF.

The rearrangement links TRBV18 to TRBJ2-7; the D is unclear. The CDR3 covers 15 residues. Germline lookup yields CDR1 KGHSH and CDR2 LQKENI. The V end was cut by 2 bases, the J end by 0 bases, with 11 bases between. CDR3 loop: CASSPSQEISYEQYV. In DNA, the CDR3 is TGTGCCAGCTCACCAAGCCAGGAAATCTCCTACGAGCAGTACGTC.

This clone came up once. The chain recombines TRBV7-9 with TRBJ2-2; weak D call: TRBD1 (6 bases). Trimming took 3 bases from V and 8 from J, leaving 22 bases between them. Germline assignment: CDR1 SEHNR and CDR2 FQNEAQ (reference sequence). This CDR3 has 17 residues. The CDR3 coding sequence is TGTGCCAGCAGCTTCTATTTAACCGACAGGACGAAGGGGGAGCTGTTTTTT. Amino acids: CASSFYLTDRTKGELFF.

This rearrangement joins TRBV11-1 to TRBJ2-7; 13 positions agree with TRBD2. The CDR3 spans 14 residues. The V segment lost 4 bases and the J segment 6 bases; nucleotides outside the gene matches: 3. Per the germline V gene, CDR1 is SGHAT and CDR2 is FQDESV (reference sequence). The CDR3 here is CASSWTSGRSEQYF. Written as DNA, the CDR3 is TGTGCCAGCAGCTGGACTAGCGGGAGATCCGAGCAGTACTTC.

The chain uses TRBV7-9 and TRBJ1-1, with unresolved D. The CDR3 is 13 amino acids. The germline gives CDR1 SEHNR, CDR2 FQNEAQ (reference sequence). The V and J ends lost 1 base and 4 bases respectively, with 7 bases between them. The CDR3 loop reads CASSLESGTEAFF. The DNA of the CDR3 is TGTGCCAGCAGCTTAGAAAGCGGCACTGAAGCTTTCTTT.

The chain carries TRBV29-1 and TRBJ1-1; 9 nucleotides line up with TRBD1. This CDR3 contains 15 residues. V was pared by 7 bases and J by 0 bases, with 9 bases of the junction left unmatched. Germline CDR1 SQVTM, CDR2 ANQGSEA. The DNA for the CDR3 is TGCAGCGCCGGACAGGGGTGGGGGATGAACACTGAAGCTTTCTTT. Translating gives CSAGQGWGMNTEAFF.

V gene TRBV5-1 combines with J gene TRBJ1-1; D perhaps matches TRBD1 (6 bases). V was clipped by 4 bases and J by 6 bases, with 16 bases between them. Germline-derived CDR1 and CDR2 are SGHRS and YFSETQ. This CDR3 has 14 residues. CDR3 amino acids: CASSPDRFEAEAFF. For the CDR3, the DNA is TGCGCCAGCAGCCCGGACAGATTTGAGGCTGAAGCTTTCTTT.

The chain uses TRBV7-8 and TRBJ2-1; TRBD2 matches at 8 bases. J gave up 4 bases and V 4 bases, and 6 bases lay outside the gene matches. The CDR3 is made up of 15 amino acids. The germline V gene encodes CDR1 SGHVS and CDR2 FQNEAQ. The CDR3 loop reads CASSSGGTTYNEQFF. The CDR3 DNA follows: TGTGCCAGCAGCTCGGGGGGGACTACTTACAATGAGCAGTTCTTC.

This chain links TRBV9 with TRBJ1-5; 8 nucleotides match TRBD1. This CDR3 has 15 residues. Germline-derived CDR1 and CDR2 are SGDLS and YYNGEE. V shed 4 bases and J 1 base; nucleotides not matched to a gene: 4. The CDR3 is CASSSGGWSNQPQHF. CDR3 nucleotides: TGTGCCAGCAGCTCAGGGGGCTGGAGCAATCAGCCCCAGCATTTT.